This T cell receptor beta chain is from a study of T cell responses to AZD1222 COVID-19 vaccine. Study conclusions and caveats: Among AZD1222 vaccinees, only six or seven were seropositive at baseline. Most donors were white British, females outnumbered males, and clonal diversity was possibly underestimated. Across spike, vaccine-associated CD4 TCRs were found, dominant at 160-218 and 743-854. A rise in Spike-specific TCR breadth and depth followed two AZD1222 doses.

Profiling relied on immunoSEQ multiplex PCR, and the TCRdb table lists in-frame clones only, not all of them. The data show about 120,000 clones, with around 92% seen just once and over 6.5% held by the top ten. J lost 8 bases, V lost 0 bases, and 3 bases had no gene match. The CDR3 loop spans 14 amino acids. Germline-derived CDR1 and CDR2 are MRHNA and SNTAGT. About this clone: Its antigen is unidentified.

The TCR originated in an adult in good health. The chain uses TRBV6-4 and TRBJ1-2, with TRBD1 identical over 10 bases. The specimen comprised peripheral blood, sampled on day 0 of AZD1222 vaccination. The CDR3 nucleotides read TGTGCCAGCAGTGACTCGGGGACAGGGGACGGCTACACCTTC. As protein: CASSDSGTGDGYTF.